The clone carrying this T cell receptor beta chain was picked up a small number of times. The sample belongs to a study of T-cell reconstitution after alpha-beta-depleted transplantation in children. For TCRbeta, the library was prepared with unique molecular identifiers. TCRdb used MiXCR to reprocess the PCR reads, holding one entry per CDR3 protein. The data hold a few hundred thousand distinct CDR3 sequences, with 10% observed a single time. The CDR3 sequence is 15 residues long. Trimming stripped 0 bases from V and 1 base from J, with 9 bases between. Germline V CDR1 and CDR2: SGHNT, YENEEA. This receptor was identified in a human donor who donated a stem cell graft to a child with acute lymphoblastic leukemia. The chain employs TRBV11-3 and TRBJ2-5; D ambiguous. Sequences were derived from PBMCs from the stem cell graft donor, sampled from the stem cell graft. Written as DNA, the CDR3 is TGTGCCAGCAGCTTAGATGGGCAGAGCCAAGAGACCCAGTACTTC. It encodes CASSLDGQSQETQYF.